Included here is one TCR beta chain sequence, with context. In its sample, this clonotype was seen many times. It has no known antigen specificity. An end of the junction does not agree with germline; a read error may underlie this. Ophthalmopathy patients had moderately to severely active disease, Clinical Activity Score of at least 3, NOSPECS grade of at least 4, and duration under 3 months. The study excluded patients with uncontrolled infections, other autoimmune diseases, pregnancy or lactation. Diagnoses relied on clinical symptoms, serum thyroxine and TRAb, thyroid ultrasound and orbital computed tomography. PBMCs were isolated from more than 8 ml of fresh peripheral blood by Ficoll-Paque density gradient centrifugation. Trizol reagent was used to extract total RNA, and RNA quality was then checked on an Agilent 2100 Bioanalyzer. CDR1 and CDR2 are drawn from the germline V gene: SGHAT, FQNNGV. From cysteine to phenylalanine, the CDR3 is 13 amino acids long. The CDR3 DNA has 39 bases and is translated from base 1.

The TCR beta CDR3 regions were amplified from the RNA transcripts. For the first round of RT-PCR on the TCR CDR3, the HTBI primer set was used together with the Qiagen OneStep RT-PCR kit. A second multiplex PCR round built the libraries, followed by size selection and purification. The libraries were sequenced on an Illumina HiSeq2000 using paired-end 100 bp reads. Under the source paper's analysis protocol: Raw data were processed with SOAPnuke, discarding reads with adapters, uncalled bases, mean Phred below 15, or no exact constant-primer or identifier match. High-quality paired reads were merged using COPE v1.2.5, and each unique nucleotide sequence was defined as a clonotype. MiTCR v1.1 was used to align the clonotypes against IMGT TRBV, TRBD and TRBJ reference segments. The analysis was restricted to V-J combinations with a frequency above 0.0001, which together covered about 99% of the repertoires. A TCS score was defined as the ratio of F50 (clonal expansion) to E x V (chaos), with BLOSUM62-based TCRdist applied between CDR3 peptides within each V-J. Welch's t-statistics and random forest reduced fewer than 550 V-J features to some 14, which were used in a naive Bayes classifier (R e1071). TCRdb took the public reads, trimmed them with fastp at Q25, ran MiXCR for clone calling and kept in-frame beta chains. Rows with one shared CDR3 protein collapse into an entry with the most common genes and DNA. Clone size and V and J calls follow TCRdb, not the original study. In this sample the table shows under 400,000 distinct CDR3 sequences, 15% to 20% of which occur a single time. The ten largest clones capture 15% to 19% of the sample.

This entry comes from a study of T cells in Graves' hyperthyroidism and ophthalmopathy (dated by TCRdb to between 2018 and 2021). Broadly, across the study: Peripheral blood was sampled at the time of initial diagnosis, prior to any treatment. TCR V-J signatures able to tell the groups apart were searched for in a discovery cohort of 100 or so patients, of whom around 43 had Graves' ophthalmopathy and 55 to 60 had stable Graves' hyperthyroidism. An independent validation cohort of under 20 hyperthyroidism patients and about 15 patients who later progressed to ophthalmopathy tested prospective prediction of ophthalmopathy. The roughly 94 discovery patients were randomly divided into training and test sets at a 7:3 ratio. Thyroid tissue and blood T-cell repertoires from six Graves' hyperthyroidism patients were also compared in the study. Once sampling was done, hyperthyroidism patients were given methimazole at a starting dose of 30 mg daily, whereas ophthalmopathy patients were given high-dose intravenous methylprednisolone. The paper describes TCR Vbeta CDR3 sequencing of fewer than 150 peripheral blood samples, made up of about 40 ophthalmopathy patients, 70 to 75 hyperthyroidism patients and 17 progressor patients.

What the study reported, not specific to this receptor: A model built on a 13 V-J signature distinguished ophthalmopathy from stable hyperthyroidism, reaching roughly 88% sensitivity and 81.08% specificity in cross-validation and 80%/75% in testing. Most expanded thyroid clonotypes (frequency above 0.001) were also detected in blood, suggesting blood repertoires may reflect thyroid immune responses. In validation, the model predicted progression to ophthalmopathy a median of about 5.9 months before onset, with about 64% sensitivity and roughly 77% specificity. No statistical method was used to set the sample size in advance, and investigators knew the group allocation.

The specimen was blood. The rearrangement combines TRBV11-2 with TRBJ1-2; the D segment could be TRBD1, given 6 matching bases. The origin of this receptor is a woman aged 40-49 years with Graves' ophthalmopathy. The DNA reads TGTGCCAGCAGTACCAGGGGATCCTATGACTACACCTTC. Its product reads: CASSTRGSYDYTF. Here the CDR3 is joined to the reference TRBV11-2 and TRBJ1-2 genes, and the full variable domain is: EAGVAQSPRYKIIEKRQSVAFWCNPISGHATLYWYQQILGQGPKLLIQFQNNGVVDDSQLPKDRFSAERLKGVDSTLKIQPAKLEDSAVYLCASSTRGSYDYTFGSGTRLTVV.